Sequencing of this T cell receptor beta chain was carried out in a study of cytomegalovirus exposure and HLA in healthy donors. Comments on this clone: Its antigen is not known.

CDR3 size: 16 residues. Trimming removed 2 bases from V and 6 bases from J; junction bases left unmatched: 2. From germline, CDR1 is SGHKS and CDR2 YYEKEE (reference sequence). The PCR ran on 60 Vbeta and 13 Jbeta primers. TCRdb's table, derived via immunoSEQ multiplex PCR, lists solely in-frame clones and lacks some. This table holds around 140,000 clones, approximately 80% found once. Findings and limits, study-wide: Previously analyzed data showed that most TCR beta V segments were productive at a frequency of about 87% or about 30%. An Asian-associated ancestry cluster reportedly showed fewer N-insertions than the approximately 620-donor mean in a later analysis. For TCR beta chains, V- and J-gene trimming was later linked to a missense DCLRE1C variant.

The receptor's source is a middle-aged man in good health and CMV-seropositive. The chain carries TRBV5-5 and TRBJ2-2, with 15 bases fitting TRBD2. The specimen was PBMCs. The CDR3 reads CASSFGLAGGSGELFF. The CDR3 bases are TGTGCCAGCAGCTTCGGACTAGCGGGAGGGTCCGGGGAGCTGTTTTTT.